This T cell receptor beta chain was found in a study of T-cell memory formation after mild COVID-19. TCRdb processed the 5' RACE reads anew with MiXCR; each CDR3 protein has one entry. The data contain roughly 450,000 distinct CDR3 sequences, more than 15% of them singletons. Whole-study findings and limits: Several responding clones turned up in pre-infection memory, indicating that cross-reactive memory may have taken part. Largely, contracting CD4+ clones fell within CM and EM, and contracting CD8+ clones within EMRA. Contracting clones, day 15 to 85, had balanced CD4/CD8, and later expanders favored CD4+.

A few counts support this clonotype. The antigen is not known. V dropped 3 bases and J dropped 4 bases, with 12 bases sitting between them. The CDR3 spans 14 residues. Germline V gene sequence: CDR1 SGHTA, CDR2 FQGTGA. The V gene is TRBV7-3, the J gene TRBJ1-1; a weak D match, TRBD1 (5 bases). The sample consisted of PBMCs or a T cell subset sorted from them (not recorded which). This clonotype originated in a man younger than 35 who had mild COVID-19 (a few samples of this study predate the infection). Cell type and time point are not known. CDR3 residues: CASSLGPRGTEAFF. In DNA, the CDR3 is TGTGCCAGCAGCTTGGGGCCGAGGGGCACTGAAGCTTTCTTT.